The T cell receptor beta chain described here comes from a study of T cells after posttransplantation cyclophosphamide. Clones were sequenced by immunoSEQ multiplex PCR, and TCRdb holds only the in-frame ones, with some missing. The top ten clones hold under 3% of a sample with tens of thousands of clones, less than 95% of them seen once. Study-wide results and limits: Later blood repertoires were often dominated by clones from the donor CD8+ memory compartment. Tissue-infiltrating T cells from skin or gut overlapped little with blood T cells. Recipient CMV seropositivity and CMV reactivation strongly tracked TRB clonality.

The V segment lost 10 bases and the J segment 2 bases; nucleotides outside the gene matches: 6. The CDR3 contains 13 residues. Germline V gene lookup returns CDR1 MNHNS and CDR2 SASEGT. Busulfan-fludarabine conditioning, marrow transplant, and cyclophosphamide on days +3 and +4 were administered. This clone was observed a handful of times. Its target is unknown. V is TRBV6-1 and J is TRBJ2-7; 9 bases agree with TRBD1. This specimen consisted of PBMCs, obtained 60 to 65 days after allogeneic stem cell transplant with posttransplant cyclophosphamide. This TCR derives from a male patient aged 55 to 69 who received an allogeneic stem cell transplant from a related donor and was CMV-positive. Some T cells may be graft donor cells. The CDR3 sequence is CAISGQGPYEQYF. The CDR3 DNA sequence: TGTGCCATCTCGGGACAGGGCCCCTACGAGCAGTACTTC.